This entry concerns a single T cell receptor (beta chain). Clones were sequenced by immunoSEQ multiplex PCR, and TCRdb holds only the in-frame ones, with some missing. There are tens of thousands of clones in the sample; approximately 91% occur only once, and about 21% lies in the top ten. This record comes from a study of blood T cell repertoires in COVID-19. The CDR3 sequence is 14 residues long. V lost 6 bases and J lost 8; bases outside the gene matches: 7. Germline V gives CDR1 MNHEY, CDR2 SVGAGI. This chain links TRBV6-5 with TRBJ1-4, with TRBD1 matching over 9 bases. This clonotype was sampled from a woman between 45 and 60 years old with active or convalescent COVID-19. The sequenced material came from peripheral blood. The CDR3 here is CASSPDRGGEKLFF. The CDR3, as DNA: TGTGCCAGCAGCCCAGACAGGGGGGGCGAAAAACTGTTTTTT.